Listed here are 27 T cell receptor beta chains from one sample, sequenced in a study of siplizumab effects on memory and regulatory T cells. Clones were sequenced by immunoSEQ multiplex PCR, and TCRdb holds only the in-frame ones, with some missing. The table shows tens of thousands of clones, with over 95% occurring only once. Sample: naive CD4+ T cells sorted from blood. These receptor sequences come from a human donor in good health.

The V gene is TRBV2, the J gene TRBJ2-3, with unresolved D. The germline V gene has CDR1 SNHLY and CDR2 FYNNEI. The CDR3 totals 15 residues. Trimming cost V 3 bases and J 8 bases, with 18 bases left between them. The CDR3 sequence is CASSDLPTAAGTQYF. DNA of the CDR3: TGTGCCAGCAGTGATCTCCCAACGGCAGCTGGTACGCAGTATTTT.

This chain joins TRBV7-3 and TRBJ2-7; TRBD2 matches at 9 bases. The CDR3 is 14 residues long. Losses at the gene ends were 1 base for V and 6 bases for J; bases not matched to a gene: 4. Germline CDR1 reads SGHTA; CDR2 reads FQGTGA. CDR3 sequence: CASSLIPAGGEQYF. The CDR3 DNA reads TGTGCCAGCAGCTTAATCCCAGCGGGGGGCGAGCAGTACTTC.

The CDR3 DNA follows: TGTGCCAGCAGCTTAAATGGATACGAGCAGTACTTC. Protein product: CASSLNGYEQYF. The gene calls are TRBV11-3 and TRBJ2-7; D is unresolved. Trimming shortened V by 2 bases and J by 4 bases, and 6 bases separated the two germline ends. This CDR3 is built from 12 residues. Germline V CDR1 and CDR2: SGHNT, YENEEA.

In DNA, the CDR3 is TGTGCCACCAGCCGTTGGGAGACAGCTGTAACCTACGAGCAGTACTTC. It specifies CATSRWETAVTYEQYF. This rearrangement joins TRBV15 to TRBJ2-7, with D perhaps being TRBD1 or TRBD2 (5 bases each). V lost 5 bases, J lost 2 bases, and 19 bases lay in between. The CDR3 is 16 amino acids. Per germline, CDR1 LNHNV and CDR2 YYDKDF (reference sequence).

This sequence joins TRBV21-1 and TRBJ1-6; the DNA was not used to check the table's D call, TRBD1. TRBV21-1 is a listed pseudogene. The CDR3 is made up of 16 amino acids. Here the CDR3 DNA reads TGTGCCACCCATTCGGGACAGGGAGAGAATAATTCACCCCTCCACTTT. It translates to CATHSGQGENNSPLHF.

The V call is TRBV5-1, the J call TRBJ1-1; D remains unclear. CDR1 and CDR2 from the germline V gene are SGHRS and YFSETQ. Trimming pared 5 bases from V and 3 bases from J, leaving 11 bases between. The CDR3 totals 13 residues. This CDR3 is CASRAVGDTEAFF. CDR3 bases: TGCGCCAGCAGGGCGGTTGGAGACACTGAAGCTTTCTTT. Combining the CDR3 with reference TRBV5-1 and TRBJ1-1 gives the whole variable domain KAGVTQTPRYLIKTRGQQVTLSCSPISGHRSVSWYQQTPGQGLQFLFEYFSETQRNKGNFPGRFSGRQFSNSRSEMNVSTLELGDSALYLCASRAVGDTEAFFGQGTRLTVV.

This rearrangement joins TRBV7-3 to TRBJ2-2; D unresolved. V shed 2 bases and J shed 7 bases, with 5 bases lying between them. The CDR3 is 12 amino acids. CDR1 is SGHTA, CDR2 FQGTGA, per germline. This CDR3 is CASSLGSGELFF. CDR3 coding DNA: TGTGCCAGCAGCTTAGGAAGCGGGGAGCTGTTTTTT.

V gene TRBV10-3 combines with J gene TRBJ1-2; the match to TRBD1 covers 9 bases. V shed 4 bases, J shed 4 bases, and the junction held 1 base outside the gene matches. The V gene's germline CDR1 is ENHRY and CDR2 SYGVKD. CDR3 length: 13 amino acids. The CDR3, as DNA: TGTGCCATCAGTGCGGACAGGGGCTATGGCTACACCTTC. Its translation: CAISADRGYGYTF.

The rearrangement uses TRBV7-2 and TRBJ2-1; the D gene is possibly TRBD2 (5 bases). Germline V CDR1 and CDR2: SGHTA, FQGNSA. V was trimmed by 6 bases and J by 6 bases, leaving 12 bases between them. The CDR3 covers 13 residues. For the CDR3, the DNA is TGTGCCAGCAGGAGGGCGGGTTCCAATGAGCAGTTCTTC. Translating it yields CASRRAGSNEQFF.

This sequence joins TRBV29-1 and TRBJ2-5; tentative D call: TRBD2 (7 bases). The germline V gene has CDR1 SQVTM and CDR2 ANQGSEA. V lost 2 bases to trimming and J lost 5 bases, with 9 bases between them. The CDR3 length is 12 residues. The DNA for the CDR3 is TGCAGCGTTGAAAAGGGGGGGGAGACCCAGTACTTC. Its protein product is CSVEKGGETQYF. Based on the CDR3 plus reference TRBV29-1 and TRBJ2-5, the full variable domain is SAVISQKPSRDICQRGTSLTIQCQVDSQVTMMFWYRQQPGQSLTLIATANQGSEATYESGFVIDKFPISRPNLTFSTLTVSNMSPEDSSIYLCSVEKGGETQYFGPGTRLLVL.

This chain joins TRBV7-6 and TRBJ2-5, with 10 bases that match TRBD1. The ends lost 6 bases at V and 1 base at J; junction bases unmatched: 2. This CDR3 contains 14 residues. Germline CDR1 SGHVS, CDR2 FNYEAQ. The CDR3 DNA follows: TGTGCCAGCAGTTGGACAGGGGGCCAAGAGACCCAGTACTTC. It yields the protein CASSWTGGQETQYF. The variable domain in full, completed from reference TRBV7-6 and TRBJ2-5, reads GAGVSQSPRYKVTKRGQDVALRCDPISGHVSLYWYRQALGQGPEFLTYFNYEAQQDKSGLPNDRFSAERPEGSISTLTIQRTEQRDSAMYRCASSWTGGQETQYFGPGTRLLVL.

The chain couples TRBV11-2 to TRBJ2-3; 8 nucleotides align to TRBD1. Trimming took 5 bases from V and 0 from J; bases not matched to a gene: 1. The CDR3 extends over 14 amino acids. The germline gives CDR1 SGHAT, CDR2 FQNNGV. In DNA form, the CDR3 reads TGTGCCAGCAGCCGGGACAGGAGCACAGATACGCAGTATTTT. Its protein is CASSRDRSTDTQYF.

Here the CDR3 reads CASSFGQGVMNTGELFF. Written as DNA, the CDR3 is TGTGCCAGCAGCTTCGGACAGGGGGTGATGAACACCGGGGAGCTGTTTTTT. The V gene is TRBV5-4, the J gene TRBJ2-2; 10 positions agree with TRBD1. Losses at the gene ends were 2 bases for V and 1 base for J; bases not matched to a gene: 5. The V gene's germline CDR1 is SGHNT and CDR2 YYREEE (reference sequence). CDR3 size: 17 residues.

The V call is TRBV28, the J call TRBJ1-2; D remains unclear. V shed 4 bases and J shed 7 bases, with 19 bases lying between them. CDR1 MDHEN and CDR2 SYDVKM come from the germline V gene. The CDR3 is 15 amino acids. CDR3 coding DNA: TGTGCCAGCAGTTCCGTTTATAGTGGTGGTGGTGGCTACACCTTC. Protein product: CASSSVYSGGGGYTF.

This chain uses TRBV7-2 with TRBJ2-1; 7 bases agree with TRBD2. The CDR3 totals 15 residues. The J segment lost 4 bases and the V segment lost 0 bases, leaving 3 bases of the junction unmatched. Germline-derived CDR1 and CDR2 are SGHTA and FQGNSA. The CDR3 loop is CASSLAGGIYNEQFF. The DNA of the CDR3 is TGTGCCAGCAGCTTAGCGGGGGGGATATACAATGAGCAGTTCTTC. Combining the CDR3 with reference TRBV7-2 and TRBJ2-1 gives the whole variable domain GAGVSQSPSNKVTEKGKDVELRCDPISGHTALYWYRQSLGQGLEFLIYFQGNSAPDKSGLPSDRFSAERTGGSVSTLTIQRTQQEDSAVYLCASSLAGGIYNEQFFGPGTRLTVL.

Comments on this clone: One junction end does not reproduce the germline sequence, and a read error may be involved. The DNA for the CDR3 is TGTGCCAGCAGCTTCCTCGGACCATATAATTCACCCCCCCACTTT. It codes for CASSFLGPYNSPPHF. The V gene is TRBV5-6, the J gene TRBJ1-6; D call uncertain. This CDR3 spans 15 amino acids. Germline lookup yields CDR1 SGHDT and CDR2 YYEEEE.

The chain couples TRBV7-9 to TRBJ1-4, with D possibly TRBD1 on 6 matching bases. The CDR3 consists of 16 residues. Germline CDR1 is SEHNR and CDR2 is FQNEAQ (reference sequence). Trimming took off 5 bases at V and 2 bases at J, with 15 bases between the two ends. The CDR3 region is CASSTTNQGTNEKLFF. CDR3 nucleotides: TGTGCCAGCAGCACCACGAACCAGGGGACTAATGAAAAACTGTTTTTT. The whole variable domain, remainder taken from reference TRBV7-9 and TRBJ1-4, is DTGVSQNPRHKITKRGQNVTFRCDPISEHNRLYWYRQTLGQGPEFLTYFQNEAQLEKSRLLSDRFSAERPKGSFSTLEIQRTEQGDSAMYLCASSTTNQGTNEKLFFGSGTQLSVL.

This CDR3 is CASRPQGAGNTIYF. CDR3 DNA sequence: TGTGCCAGTCGACCCCAGGGTGCCGGAAACACCATATATTTT. V is TRBV19 and J is TRBJ1-3; D perhaps matches TRBD1 (5 bases). The CDR3 runs to 14 residues. The ends were cut back, 8 bases at V and 4 bases at J, with 15 bases in the middle. From germline, CDR1 is LNHDA and CDR2 SQIVND (reference sequence).

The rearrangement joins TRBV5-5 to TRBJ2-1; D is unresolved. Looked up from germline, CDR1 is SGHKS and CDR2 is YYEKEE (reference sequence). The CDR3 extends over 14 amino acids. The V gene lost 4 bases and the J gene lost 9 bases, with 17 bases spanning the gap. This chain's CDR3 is CASSTSGGVGEQFF. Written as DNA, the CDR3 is TGTGCCAGCAGCACCTCGGGCGGCGTGGGTGAGCAGTTCTTC. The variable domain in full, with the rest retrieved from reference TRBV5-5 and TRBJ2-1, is DAGVTQSPTHLIKTRGQQVTLRCSPISGHKSVSWYQQVLGQGPQFIFQYYEKEERGRGNFPDRFSARQFPNYSSELNVNALLLGDSALYLCASSTSGGVGEQFFGPGTRLTVL.

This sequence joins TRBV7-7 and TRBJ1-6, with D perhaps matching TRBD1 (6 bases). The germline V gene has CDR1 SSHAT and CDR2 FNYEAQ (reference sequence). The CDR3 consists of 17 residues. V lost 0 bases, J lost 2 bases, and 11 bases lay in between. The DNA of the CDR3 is TGTGCCAGCAGCTTAGCCACAGGGAAACCCTATAATTCACCCCTCCACTTT. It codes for CASSLATGKPYNSPLHF.

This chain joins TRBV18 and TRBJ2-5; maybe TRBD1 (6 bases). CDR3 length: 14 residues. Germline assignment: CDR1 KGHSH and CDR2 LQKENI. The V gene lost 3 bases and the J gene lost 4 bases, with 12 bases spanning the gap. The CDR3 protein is CASSPLGASETQYF. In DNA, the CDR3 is TGTGCCAGCTCACCCTTGGGGGCCTCAGAGACCCAGTACTTC.

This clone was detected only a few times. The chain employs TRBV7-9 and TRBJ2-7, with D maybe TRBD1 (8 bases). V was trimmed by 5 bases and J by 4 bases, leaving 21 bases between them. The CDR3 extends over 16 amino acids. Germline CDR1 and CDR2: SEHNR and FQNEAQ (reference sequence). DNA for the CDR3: TGTGCCAGCAGCCACCACGACAGGGGAGGGAATTACGAGCAGTACTTC. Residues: CASSHHDRGGNYEQYF.

The CDR3 DNA reads as TGCGCCAGCAGCTCGGACGGGGGGAACACTGAAGCTTTCTTT. Translating it yields CASSSDGGNTEAFF. The genes are TRBV5-1 and TRBJ1-1, with D tentatively TRBD1 (5 bases). The CDR3 consists of 14 residues. V gave up 3 bases and J gave up 1 base, with 10 bases separating them. Per germline, CDR1 SGHRS and CDR2 YFSETQ. Variable domain in full (rest from reference TRBV5-1 and TRBJ1-1): KAGVTQTPRYLIKTRGQQVTLSCSPISGHRSVSWYQQTPGQGLQFLFEYFSETQRNKGNFPGRFSGRQFSNSRSEMNVSTLELGDSALYLCASSSDGGNTEAFFGQGTRLTVV.

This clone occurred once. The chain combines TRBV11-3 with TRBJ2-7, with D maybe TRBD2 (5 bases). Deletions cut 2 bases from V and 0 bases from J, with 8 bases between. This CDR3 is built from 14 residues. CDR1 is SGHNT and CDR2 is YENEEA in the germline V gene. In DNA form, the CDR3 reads TGTGCCAGCAGCTTACGTGGAGGCTCCTACGAGCAGTACTTC. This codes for CASSLRGGSYEQYF.

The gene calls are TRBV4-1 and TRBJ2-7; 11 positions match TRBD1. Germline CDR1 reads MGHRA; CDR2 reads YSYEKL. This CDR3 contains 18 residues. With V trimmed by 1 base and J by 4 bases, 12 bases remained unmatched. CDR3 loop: CASSQVLLYGTGGYEQYF. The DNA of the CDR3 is TGCGCCAGCAGCCAAGTATTGCTTTATGGGACAGGGGGGTACGAGCAGTACTTC.

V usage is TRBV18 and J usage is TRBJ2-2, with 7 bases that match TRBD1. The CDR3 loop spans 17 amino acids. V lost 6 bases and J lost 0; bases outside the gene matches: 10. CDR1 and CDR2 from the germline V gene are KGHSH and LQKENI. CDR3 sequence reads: CASSPRDRPTNTGELFF. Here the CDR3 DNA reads TGTGCCAGCTCCCCCAGGGACAGACCAACGAACACCGGGGAGCTGTTTTTT.

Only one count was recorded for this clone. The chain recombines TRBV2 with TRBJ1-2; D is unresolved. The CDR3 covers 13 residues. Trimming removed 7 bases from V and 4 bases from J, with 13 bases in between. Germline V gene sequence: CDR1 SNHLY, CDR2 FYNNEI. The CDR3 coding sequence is TGTGCCAGCATGGCGGGCTGGGGCTATGGCTACACCTTC. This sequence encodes CASMAGWGYGYTF.